This T cell receptor (beta chain) is drawn from a study of OX40 agonist ivuxolimab in advanced cancers. Study results and limitations: Relative to CD4+ cells, CD8+ T cells on average had more expanded clones. At 0.1 to 3.0 mg/kg and by week 6, clonal expansion occurred in CD4+ and CD8+ blood T cells.

Clones were sequenced by immunoSEQ multiplex PCR, and TCRdb holds only the in-frame ones, with some missing. The table shows around 72,000 clones, with roughly 80% occurring only once. Details on this clone: Antigen specificity is unknown.

Germline trimming cut 5 bases from V and 5 bases from J; bases unmatched to any gene: 3. Germline CDR1 and CDR2: MNHEY and SMNVEV (reference sequence). The CDR3 has 14 residues. The TCR originated in an adult with an advanced solid tumor such as melanoma, head and neck, liver or kidney cancer. The specimen was CD4+ or CD8+ T cells sorted from blood, collected in a trial of the OX40 agonist ivuxolimab. The rearrangement uses TRBV27 and TRBJ2-1, with 10 bases lining up with TRBD2. The CDR3 region has the DNA TGTGCCAGCAGTGAGCTAGCGGGAGACAATGAGCAGTTCTTC. Protein product: CASSELAGDNEQFF.